The source of this T cell receptor beta chain is a study of T cells in Graves' hyperthyroidism and ophthalmopathy. Whole-study context: The blood sample was taken at first diagnosis, before treatment began.

Amplified TCR beta CDR3 regions came from RNA transcripts. TCR CDR3 regions were first amplified by RT-PCR with HTBI primers. One entry per CDR3 protein results from TCRdb running MiXCR on the multiplex PCR reads. The sample lists about half a million distinct CDR3 sequences; around 15% were seen once. PBMCs were obtained from approximately 10 ml fresh peripheral blood. V was clipped by 4 bases and J by 0 bases, with 16 bases between them. The germline V gene encodes CDR1 LGHNA and CDR2 YSLEER. CDR3 length: 17 residues. The chain recombines TRBV4-3 with TRBJ1-3, with no clear D. This receptor was obtained from a woman aged 25 to 39 with Graves' ophthalmopathy. Sequences were obtained from blood. The CDR3 nucleotides are TGCGCCAGCAGCCGGTCCCTGAGGCAGGACTCTGGAAACACCATATATTTT. It encodes CASSRSLRQDSGNTIYF.